The entry below describes one T cell receptor beta chain. This sample is part of a study of blood T cell repertoires in COVID-19. Study overall: Some COVID-19 samples were acute and others convalescent; all came from the United States, Italy and Spain.

Authors' data handling: Using reference gene primer amplification, nucleated cell counts were estimated. Profiling relied on immunoSEQ multiplex PCR, and the TCRdb table lists in-frame clones only, not all of them. That table supplies the V and J calls and clone size; D and trimming were determined from the DNA. Altogether 200,000 to 300,000 clones are present, approximately 86% being singletons, with the ten largest covering around 5%. Trimming left V 4 bases short and J 3 bases short, with 28 bases between. Germline values: CDR1 MGHRA, CDR2 YSYEKL. This CDR3 spans 20 amino acids. What was sequenced was peripheral blood. The rearrangement uses TRBV4-1 and TRBJ1-3; tentative D call: TRBD1 (6 bases). The TCR comes from a woman in her sixties or seventies with COVID-19, enrolled during active disease. The CDR3 here is CASSPLPRTVPRGGGNTIYF. The CDR3, as DNA: TGCGCCAGCAGCCCCCTCCCCCGGACAGTGCCTCGAGGGGGTGGAAACACCATATATTTT.